This T cell receptor (beta chain) was identified in a study of T cell changes during pregnancy in multiple sclerosis. Libraries were prepared by immunoSEQ multiplex PCR; TCRdb keeps only in-frame clonotypes and omits some of them. The sample yields 55,000 to 70,000 clones, approximately 90% seen once. This clonotype originated in a female donor with multiple sclerosis, enrolled in a pregnancy study. Here the sequenced sample was peripheral blood, taken in the first trimester of pregnancy.

The CDR3: CASKRGGSTDTQYF. The CDR3 DNA reads TGTGCCAGCAAACGTGGAGGGAGCACAGATACGCAGTATTTT. The rearrangement uses TRBV5-4 and TRBJ2-3, with D perhaps TRBD2 (6 bases). V shed 6 bases and J shed 0 bases, with 11 bases lying between them. Germline V lookup: CDR1 SGHNT, CDR2 YYREEE (reference sequence). The CDR3 spans 14 residues.